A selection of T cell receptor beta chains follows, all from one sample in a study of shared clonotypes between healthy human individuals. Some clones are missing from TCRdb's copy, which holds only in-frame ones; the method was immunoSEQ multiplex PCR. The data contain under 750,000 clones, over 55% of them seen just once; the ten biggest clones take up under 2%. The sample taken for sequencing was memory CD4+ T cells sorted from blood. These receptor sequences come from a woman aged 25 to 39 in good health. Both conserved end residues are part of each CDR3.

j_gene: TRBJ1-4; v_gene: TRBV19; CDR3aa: CASSIRAGDEKLFF
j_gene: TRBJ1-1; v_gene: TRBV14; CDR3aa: CASSQESAGGEAFF
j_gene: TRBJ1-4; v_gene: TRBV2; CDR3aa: CASSADRSTATNEKLFF
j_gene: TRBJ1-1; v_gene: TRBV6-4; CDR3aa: CASSRQPNTEAFF
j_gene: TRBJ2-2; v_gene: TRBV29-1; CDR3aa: CSVGENTGELFF
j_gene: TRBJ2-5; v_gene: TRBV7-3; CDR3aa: CASSSQPGLAFSQETQYF
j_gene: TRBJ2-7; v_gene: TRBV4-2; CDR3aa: CASSQDLGGSLGLEQYF
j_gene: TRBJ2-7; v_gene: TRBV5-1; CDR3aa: CASSFASGDPSSYEQYF
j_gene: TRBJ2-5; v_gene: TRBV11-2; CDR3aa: CASSLVGGYETQYF
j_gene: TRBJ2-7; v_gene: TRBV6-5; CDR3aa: CASRYRAGEQYF
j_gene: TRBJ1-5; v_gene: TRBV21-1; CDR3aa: CASSKGRGHPVDQPQHF
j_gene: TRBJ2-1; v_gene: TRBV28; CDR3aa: CASSLTGTPLNDEQFF
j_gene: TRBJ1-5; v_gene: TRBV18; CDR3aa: CASSPGQLSNQPQHF
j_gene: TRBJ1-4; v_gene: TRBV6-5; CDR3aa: CASRDRSRHEKLFF
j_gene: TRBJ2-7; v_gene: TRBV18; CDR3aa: CASSPARSTRTYEQYF
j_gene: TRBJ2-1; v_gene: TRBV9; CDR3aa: CASSVGGGLAGFEQFF
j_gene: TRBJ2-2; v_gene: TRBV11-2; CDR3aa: CASGPGLAGHTGELFF
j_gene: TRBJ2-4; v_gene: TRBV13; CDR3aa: CASRSSGRAGENIQYF
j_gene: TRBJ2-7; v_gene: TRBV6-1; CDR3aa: CASRKGREQYF
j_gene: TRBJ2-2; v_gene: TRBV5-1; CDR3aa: CASSYSIVGELFF
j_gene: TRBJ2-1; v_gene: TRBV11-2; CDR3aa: CASSLGPGGSYEQFF
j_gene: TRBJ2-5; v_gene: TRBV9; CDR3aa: CASSFQAGAETQYF
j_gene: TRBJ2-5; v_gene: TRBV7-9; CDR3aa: CASRLLASETQYF
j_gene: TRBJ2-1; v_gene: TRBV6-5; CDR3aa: CASSYSSGQGEQFF
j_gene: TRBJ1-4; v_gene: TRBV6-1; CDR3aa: CASSGGVEEKLFF
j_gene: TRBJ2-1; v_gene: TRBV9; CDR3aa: CASSVVDTSYNEQFF
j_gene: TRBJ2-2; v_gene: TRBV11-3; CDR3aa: CASSPAVGNTGELFF
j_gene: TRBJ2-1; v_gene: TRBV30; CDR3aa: CAWRQGAYNEQFF
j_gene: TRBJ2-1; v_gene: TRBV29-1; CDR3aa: CSVAGGLNEQFF
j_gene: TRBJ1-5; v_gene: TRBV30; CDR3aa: CAWGSDNQPQHF
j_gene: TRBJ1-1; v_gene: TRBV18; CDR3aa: CASSPDRGVPFF
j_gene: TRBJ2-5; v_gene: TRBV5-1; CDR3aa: CASTTTGQSRETQYF
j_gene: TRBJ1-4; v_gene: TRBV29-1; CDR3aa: CSVDGTGPNEKLFF
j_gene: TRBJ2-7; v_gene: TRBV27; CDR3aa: CASSLRLAGYEQYF
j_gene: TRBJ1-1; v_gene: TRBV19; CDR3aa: CASSTGTPYTEAFF
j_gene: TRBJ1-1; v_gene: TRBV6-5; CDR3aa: CASSYRTGRTEAFF
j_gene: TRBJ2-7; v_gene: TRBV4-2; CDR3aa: CASSQELAGGREQYF
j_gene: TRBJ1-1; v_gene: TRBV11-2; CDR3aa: CASSFYRNENTEAFF
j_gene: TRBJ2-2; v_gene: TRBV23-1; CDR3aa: CASTPPSGRFSGELFF
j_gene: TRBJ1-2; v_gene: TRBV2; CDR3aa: CASSRDMGYTF
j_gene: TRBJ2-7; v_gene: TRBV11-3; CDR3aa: CASSPNRRGQHYEQYF
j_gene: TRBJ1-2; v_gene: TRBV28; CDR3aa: CASKPGTGEHWTGYTF
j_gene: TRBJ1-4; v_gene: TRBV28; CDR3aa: CASSGITCRGAGEKLFF